Below, 9 T cell receptor beta chains from the same sample are listed, as sequenced in a study of T cells after yellow fever vaccination. TCRdb reanalysed the 5' RACE reads using MiXCR and keeps one entry per CDR3 protein. This table has 500,000 to 650,000 distinct CDR3 sequences, about 15% appearing once. The sample consisted of PBMCs, taken around 5 days after the first yellow fever vaccination. The receptor set was obtained from a man aged 18 to 29 who received the YFV17D yellow fever vaccine.

This clonotype has just a few counts. The genes are TRBV9 and TRBJ2-1, with TRBD1 identical over 9 bases. CDR3 length: 15 residues. V shed 3 bases, J shed 5 bases, and the junction held 6 bases outside the gene matches. CDR1 is SGDLS, CDR2 YYNGEE, per germline. The CDR3 DNA reads TGTGCCAGCAGCGGACGGACAGGGGAGAACAATGAGCAGTTCTTC. Protein sequence: CASSGRTGENNEQFF.

This clonotype was recorded a few times. V gene TRBV7-6 combines with J gene TRBJ2-3; 8 bases map to TRBD2. The CDR3 extends over 16 amino acids. Germline V gene lookup returns CDR1 SGHVS and CDR2 FNYEAQ. Germline trimming cut 5 bases from V and 3 bases from J; bases unmatched to any gene: 10. Here the CDR3 DNA reads TGTGCCAGCAGCCCTCCGGGACTAGGGTCGACAGATACGCAGTATTTT. Its protein product is CASSPPGLGSTDTQYF.

A few counts support this clonotype. The rearrangement joins TRBV28 to TRBJ1-6; no clear D. Germline V gives CDR1 MDHEN, CDR2 SYDVKM. The CDR3 totals 13 residues. V was cut by 6 bases and J by 6 bases, with 9 bases left in between. The CDR3 protein is CASRRDGNSPLHF. CDR3 DNA: TGTGCCAGCAGACGAGATGGTAATTCACCCCTCCACTTT.

This clonotype was detected only a few times. The rearrangement links TRBV5-1 to TRBJ2-4; D unclear. The germline V gene has CDR1 SGHRS and CDR2 YFSETQ. The ends were cut back, 0 bases at V and 4 bases at J, with 8 bases in the middle. This CDR3 has 14 amino acids. The CDR3 DNA is TGCGCCAGCAGCTTGGAAGCCAGTAAAAACATTCAGTACTTC. It translates to CASSLEASKNIQYF.

The chain has TRBV28 and TRBJ2-3; no firm D call. Germline CDR1 and CDR2: MDHEN and SYDVKM. Trimming took 1 base from V and 1 from J, leaving 12 bases between them. CDR3 length: 16 amino acids. Written as DNA, the CDR3 is TGTGCCAGCAGTTTATCAATAAGGGAAGGCACAGATACGCAGTATTTT. Protein product: CASSLSIREGTDTQYF.

This clonotype was observed many times. The chain carries TRBV28 and TRBJ1-2; D is ambiguous. The V end was cut by 2 bases, the J end by 3 bases, with 13 bases between. Germline CDR1 MDHEN, CDR2 SYDVKM. CDR3 length: 15 amino acids. CDR3 amino acids: CASSLGPEGHYGYTF. CDR3 coding DNA: TGTGCCAGCAGTTTAGGCCCCGAGGGTCACTATGGCTACACCTTC.

This clonotype was recorded at least ten times. The chain uses TRBV3-1 and TRBJ2-7, with 9 positions matching TRBD1. The CDR3 is made up of 14 amino acids. Trimming cost V 0 bases and J 3 bases; bases outside gene matches: 0. CDR1 and CDR2 from the germline V gene are LGHDT and YNNKEL (reference sequence). DNA for the CDR3: TGTGCCAGCAGCCAAGAGACAGGGGGCTACGAGCAGTACGTC. Translating gives CASSQETGGYEQYV.

In this sample, this clonotype turned up a few times. The rearrangement links TRBV6-5 to TRBJ1-3, with D hard to call. The V and J ends lost 4 bases and 0 bases respectively, with 10 bases between them. There are 15 residues in the CDR3. Germline CDR1 reads MNHEY; CDR2 reads SVGAGI. The CDR3 reads CASSSPGNSGNTIYF. The CDR3 DNA is TGTGCCAGCAGTTCCCCGGGCAACTCTGGAAACACCATATATTTT.

The chain uses TRBV7-9 and TRBJ2-7, with 7 bases lining up with TRBD1. The CDR3 length is 14 residues. CDR1 SEHNR and CDR2 FQNEAQ come from the germline V gene (reference sequence). V shed 3 bases, J shed 2 bases, and the junction held 4 bases outside the gene matches. The CDR3 loop is CASSFRDSPYEQYF. The CDR3 region has the DNA TGTGCCAGCAGCTTCCGGGACAGTCCCTACGAGCAGTACTTC.